This TCR beta chain emerged from a study of cytomegalovirus exposure and HLA in healthy donors. Use of 60 Vbeta and 13 Jbeta primers characterized the PCR. The protocol was immunoSEQ multiplex PCR, while the TCRdb copy is restricted to in-frame clones and leaves out a portion. The data contain some 54,000 clones, 65% to 85% of them seen just once; the ten biggest clones take up about 3.1%. Germline V lookup: CDR1 GTSNPN, CDR2 SVGIG (reference sequence). Germline trimming cut 8 bases from V and 7 bases from J; bases unmatched to any gene: 16. The length of the CDR3 is 14 residues. This clonotype was obtained from a man younger than 35 in good health and CMV-seronegative. Source material: PBMCs. This chain joins TRBV30 and TRBJ1-2, with 7 bases aligning to TRBD1. This CDR3 reads CAAPVRTGVSGYTF. CDR3 coding DNA: TGTGCCGCCCCTGTGCGGACAGGAGTTAGTGGCTACACCTTC.